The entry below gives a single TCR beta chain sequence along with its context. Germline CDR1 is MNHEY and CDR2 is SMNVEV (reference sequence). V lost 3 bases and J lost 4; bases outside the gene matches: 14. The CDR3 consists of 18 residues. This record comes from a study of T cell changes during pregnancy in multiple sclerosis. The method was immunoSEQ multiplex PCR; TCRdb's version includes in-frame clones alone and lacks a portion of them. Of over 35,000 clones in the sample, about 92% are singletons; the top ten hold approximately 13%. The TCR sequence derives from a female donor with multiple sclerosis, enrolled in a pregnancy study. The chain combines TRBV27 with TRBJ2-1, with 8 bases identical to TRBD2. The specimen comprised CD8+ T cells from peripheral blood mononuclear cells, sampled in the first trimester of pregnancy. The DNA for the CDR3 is TGTGCCAGCAGTTTCTCCGCCCCATTAGCGGGGTTTTACAATGAGCAGTTCTTC. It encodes CASSFSAPLAGFYNEQFF.